This T cell receptor beta chain was sequenced for a study of blood T cell repertoires in COVID-19. Study in general: Sites in the United States, Italy and Spain provided acute and convalescent COVID-19 samples.

Here immunoSEQ multiplex PCR was the method, and the copy in TCRdb shows in-frame clones only, minus some. This sample has under 150,000 clones, with approximately 73% found just once. V was shortened by 2 bases and J by 4 bases, with 9 bases between the two germline ends. The CDR3 contains 13 residues. A word on this clone: Distinct nucleotide sequences in the sample also encode this CDR3.

This TCR was sampled from a man aged 60 to 75 with acute or convalescent COVID-19. Source material: peripheral blood. The rearrangement joins TRBV12-3 or TRBV12-4 to TRBJ2-7, with D tentatively TRBD2 (7 bases). CDR3 sequence reads: CASSLRGGYEQYF. CDR3 DNA: TGTGCCAGCAGTTTAAGGGGGGGGTACGAGCAGTACTTC.